This T cell receptor (beta chain) was sequenced during a study of T cell responses to AZD1222 COVID-19 vaccine. The CDR3 totals 15 residues. The V end lost 7 bases, the J end lost 0 bases, and 15 bases lay between the germline ends. CDR1 and CDR2 (germline): SGHRS, YFSETQ. On this clone itself: Its antigen is currently unknown.

The repertoire was sequenced with immunoSEQ multiplex PCR; TCRdb's copy has only in-frame clones and lacks some. The table lists some 140,000 clones, over 75% of them singletons. Whole-study findings and limits: No repertoire was sampled before or during the peak T cell response, only after it.

The chain combines TRBV5-1 with TRBJ2-3; possible D gene TRBD1, 5 bases. The receptor comes from an adult who received the AZD1222 COVID-19 vaccine. The source material was peripheral blood, sampled 28 days after the second AZD1222 dose. CDR3 residues: CASSPVGPSTDTQYF. CDR3 nucleotide sequence: TGCGCCAGCTCCCCTGTGGGGCCTAGCACAGATACGCAGTATTTT.